This T cell receptor beta chain stems from a study of OX40 agonist ivuxolimab in advanced cancers. Turning to the study itself: The dose-escalation group included hepatocellular carcinoma, melanoma, renal cell carcinoma and head and neck cancer. Of mixed ages from about 20 to 90 and averaging 60 years, the group was approximately 84% male.

Germline V CDR1 and CDR2: MDHEN, SYDVKM. The junction had 18 bases not matched to a gene; V was cut back by 1 base and J by 4 bases. The CDR3 runs to 20 residues. Profiling relied on immunoSEQ multiplex PCR, and the TCRdb table lists in-frame clones only, not all of them. The repertoire holds about 45,000 clones, approximately 80% seen once, with about 15% in the top ten. This clone has a handful of counts. Its antigen is as yet unknown. Whole-study results and caveats: Patients who responded partially at 0.1-3.0 mg/kg showed clonal expansion ranking among the lowest.

V gene TRBV28 combines with J gene TRBJ2-3, with TRBD2 matching 9 bases. The sequence was collected from an adult with an advanced solid tumor such as melanoma, head and neck, liver or kidney cancer. The sample consisted of CD4+ or CD8+ T cells sorted from blood, taken in a trial of the OX40 agonist ivuxolimab. CDR3 DNA sequence: TGTGCCAGCAGTTTATTGCTAGCGGGATCGGCCGGGTTTAGGGCAGATACGCAGTATTTT. It is translated as CASSLLLAGSAGFRADTQYF.